Listed below are T cell receptor beta chains from one sample, sequenced in a study of blood T cell repertoires in COVID-19. The table came from immunoSEQ multiplex PCR; TCRdb's copy has only in-frame clones and leaves some out. Of about 190,000 clones listed, roughly nine tenths were seen once; the top ten hold around 1.1%. The sequencing sample was made of peripheral blood. These receptors originate from a man in his thirties or forties with acute or convalescent COVID-19. Both conserved end residues are part of each CDR3. Rows give clone size only sometimes, using once, few, many, or a class for an expanded clone.

j_call: TRBJ2-7; v_call: TRBV28; clone_size: once; cdr3_aa: CASSFSRAGVEYEQYF
j_call: TRBJ1-5; v_call: TRBV27; clone_size: -; cdr3_aa: CASSLIFGGSQPQHF
j_call: TRBJ1-1; v_call: TRBV5-1; clone_size: -; cdr3_aa: CASSFVIGGRTEAFF
j_call: TRBJ2-1; v_call: TRBV19; clone_size: -; cdr3_aa: CASSIRGGADNEQFF
j_call: TRBJ2-3; v_call: TRBV7-3; clone_size: -; cdr3_aa: CASSLGGPDTQYF
j_call: TRBJ1-1; v_call: TRBV29-1; clone_size: -; cdr3_aa: CSVARDRSVAEAFF
j_call: TRBJ1-2; v_call: TRBV6-1; clone_size: -; cdr3_aa: CASSELGGDYGYTF
j_call: TRBJ1-1; v_call: TRBV15; clone_size: -; cdr3_aa: CATSRDKGATEAFF
j_call: TRBJ1-2; v_call: TRBV4-1; clone_size: -; cdr3_aa: CASSQGGRGLDGYTF
j_call: TRBJ2-7; v_call: TRBV5-4; clone_size: -; cdr3_aa: CASSLGGREQYF
j_call: TRBJ2-1; v_call: TRBV27; clone_size: -; cdr3_aa: CATNLRPGLKDEQFF
j_call: TRBJ2-7; v_call: TRBV7-6; clone_size: -; cdr3_aa: CASSLAPGQGVYEQYF
j_call: TRBJ2-7; v_call: TRBV7-6; clone_size: -; cdr3_aa: CASSQSRRLAGVGGYEQYF
j_call: TRBJ2-1; v_call: TRBV12-3/TRBV12-4; clone_size: -; cdr3_aa: CASSLSGEQFF
j_call: TRBJ1-2; v_call: TRBV5-1; clone_size: -; cdr3_aa: CASTLSPSGGNQGYTF
j_call: TRBJ2-2; v_call: TRBV6-5; clone_size: once; cdr3_aa: CASSYHRFTGELFF
j_call: TRBJ2-3; v_call: TRBV27; clone_size: -; cdr3_aa: CASLRSAGDTQYF
j_call: TRBJ1-1; v_call: TRBV19; clone_size: -; cdr3_aa: CASSIRGNTEAFF
j_call: TRBJ2-2; v_call: TRBV5-1; clone_size: -; cdr3_aa: CASSLGQGAAGELFF
j_call: TRBJ1-4; v_call: TRBV5-4; clone_size: -; cdr3_aa: CASSLAGPTTNEKLFF
j_call: TRBJ2-1; v_call: TRBV11-2; clone_size: -; cdr3_aa: CASSLDLVETSAVNEQFF
j_call: TRBJ1-5; v_call: TRBV4-1; clone_size: -; cdr3_aa: CASSQGDRGPNQPQHF
j_call: TRBJ2-7; v_call: TRBV30; clone_size: -; cdr3_aa: CAWSVQGTYEQYF
j_call: TRBJ2-7; v_call: TRBV10-3; clone_size: once; cdr3_aa: CAISASERGVYEQYF
j_call: TRBJ2-1; v_call: TRBV27; clone_size: -; cdr3_aa: CASSLFGLAGDSSNEQFF
j_call: TRBJ1-6; v_call: TRBV27; clone_size: -; cdr3_aa: CASRTGGATNSPLHF
j_call: TRBJ1-2; v_call: TRBV28; clone_size: few; cdr3_aa: CASSGPLGGAINLNYGYTF
j_call: TRBJ1-2; v_call: TRBV28; clone_size: -; cdr3_aa: CASGGAVF
j_call: TRBJ1-1; v_call: TRBV6-5; clone_size: -; cdr3_aa: CASSIKMRAGTEAFF
j_call: TRBJ2-3; v_call: TRBV9; clone_size: -; cdr3_aa: CASSVGLAGVEDTQYF
j_call: TRBJ2-7; v_call: TRBV5-4; clone_size: -; cdr3_aa: CASSIGTSGGEQYF
j_call: TRBJ2-1; v_call: TRBV9; clone_size: few; cdr3_aa: CASSVASGRFNEQFF
j_call: TRBJ2-2; v_call: TRBV7-9; clone_size: -; cdr3_aa: CASSFGRNTGELFF
j_call: TRBJ2-2; v_call: TRBV6-1; clone_size: -; cdr3_aa: CASSEFFGATPSGGELFF
j_call: TRBJ2-7; v_call: TRBV27; clone_size: once; cdr3_aa: CATVDRSSYEQYF
j_call: TRBJ2-3; v_call: TRBV9; clone_size: -; cdr3_aa: CASSAQYGTAYTDTQYF
j_call: TRBJ1-1; v_call: TRBV3-1/TRBV3-2; clone_size: -; cdr3_aa: CASSQGDTEAFF
j_call: TRBJ2-6; v_call: TRBV9; clone_size: -; cdr3_aa: CASSTTRGRPSGANVLTF
j_call: TRBJ2-1; v_call: TRBV4-1; clone_size: -; cdr3_aa: CASTSGRETGNEQFF
j_call: TRBJ1-4; v_call: TRBV7-9; clone_size: few; cdr3_aa: CASSRVAGLNEKLFF
j_call: TRBJ2-1; v_call: TRBV5-1; clone_size: -; cdr3_aa: CASSLTSGTNNEQFF
j_call: TRBJ2-1; v_call: TRBV28; clone_size: few; cdr3_aa: CASTTGGAYNEQFF
j_call: TRBJ2-7; v_call: TRBV27; clone_size: -; cdr3_aa: CASSFLAGGAYEQYF
j_call: TRBJ1-2; v_call: TRBV28; clone_size: -; cdr3_aa: CASSELIGQGARGYTF
j_call: TRBJ2-3; v_call: TRBV28; clone_size: -; cdr3_aa: CASRPSGGVRDTQYF
j_call: TRBJ1-2; v_call: TRBV28; clone_size: -; cdr3_aa: CASSLQGPRSKSGYTF
j_call: TRBJ1-2; v_call: TRBV11-2; clone_size: -; cdr3_aa: CASSLVAGEHGYTF
j_call: TRBJ1-5; v_call: TRBV27; clone_size: -; cdr3_aa: CASSAGPGRGKAQHF
j_call: TRBJ1-6; v_call: TRBV7-2; clone_size: -; cdr3_aa: CASSSGTGYNSPLHF
j_call: TRBJ2-1; v_call: TRBV5-1; clone_size: -; cdr3_aa: CASSFLGHPGDEQFF
j_call: TRBJ2-3; v_call: TRBV29-1; clone_size: -; cdr3_aa: CSAAQGQGNTDTQYF
j_call: TRBJ2-3; v_call: TRBV5-1; clone_size: -; cdr3_aa: CASSLGLAGADTQYF